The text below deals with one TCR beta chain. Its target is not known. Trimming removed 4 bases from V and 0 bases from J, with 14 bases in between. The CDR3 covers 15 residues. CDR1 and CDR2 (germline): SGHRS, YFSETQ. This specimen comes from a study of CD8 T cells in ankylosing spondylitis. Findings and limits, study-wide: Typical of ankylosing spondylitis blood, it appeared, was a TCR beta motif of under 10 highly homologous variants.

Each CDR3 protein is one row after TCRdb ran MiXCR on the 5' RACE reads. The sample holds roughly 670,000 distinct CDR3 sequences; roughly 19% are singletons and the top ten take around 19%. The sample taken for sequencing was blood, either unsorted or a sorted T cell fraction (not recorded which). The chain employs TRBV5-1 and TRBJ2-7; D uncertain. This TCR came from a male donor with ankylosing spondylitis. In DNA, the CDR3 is TGCGCCAGCAGCGTGGGGTTCCTAAGCTCCTACGAGCAGTACTTC. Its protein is CASSVGFLSSYEQYF. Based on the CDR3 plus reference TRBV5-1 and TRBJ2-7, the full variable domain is KAGVTQTPRYLIKTRGQQVTLSCSPISGHRSVSWYQQTPGQGLQFLFEYFSETQRNKGNFPGRFSGRQFSNSRSEMNVSTLELGDSALYLCASSVGFLSSYEQYFGPGTRLTVT.